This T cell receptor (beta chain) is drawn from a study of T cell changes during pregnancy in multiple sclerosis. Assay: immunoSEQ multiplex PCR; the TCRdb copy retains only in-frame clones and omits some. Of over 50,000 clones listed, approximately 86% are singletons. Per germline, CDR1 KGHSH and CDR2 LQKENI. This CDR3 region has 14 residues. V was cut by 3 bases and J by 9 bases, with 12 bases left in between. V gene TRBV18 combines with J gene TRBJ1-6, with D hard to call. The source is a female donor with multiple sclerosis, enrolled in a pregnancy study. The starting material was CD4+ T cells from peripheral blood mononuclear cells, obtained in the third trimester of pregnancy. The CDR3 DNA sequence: TGTGCCAGCTCACCGAAGAGGGAAGGTTCACCCCTCCACTTT. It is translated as CASSPKREGSPLHF.